These 19 T cell receptor beta chains were sequenced from one sample in a study of blood T cell repertoires in COVID-19. Repertoires were generated with immunoSEQ multiplex PCR, while TCRdb's copy carries only in-frame clones and drops some. The data hold approximately 230,000 clones, with 88% observed a single time. The sample consisted of peripheral blood. The receptors originated from a man older than 75 with acute or convalescent COVID-19.

This clone was picked up a small number of times. CDR3 nucleotides: TGTGCCAGCAGCTTAGGGACTGATGACGGGAAACTGTTTTTT. It yields the protein CASSLGTDDGKLFF. The chain joins TRBV7-2 to TRBJ1-4; D is unclear. In germline, CDR1 is SGHTA, CDR2 FQGNSA. V was pared by 1 base and J by 11 bases, with 14 bases between. CDR3 length: 14 residues.

This clone has a single count. The chain combines TRBV28 with TRBJ2-3, with D possibly being TRBD2 (5 bases). V gave up 6 bases and J gave up 5 bases, with 27 bases separating them. Looked up from germline, CDR1 is MDHEN and CDR2 is SYDVKM. CDR3 length equals 18 residues. This CDR3 reads CASSFQLDRSEWGDTQYF. In nucleotides, the CDR3 is TGTGCCAGCAGCTTTCAACTGGACCGTAGCGAGTGGGGAGATACGCAGTATTTT.

The chain links TRBV4-1 to TRBJ2-7; TRBD1 agrees at 7 bases. The CDR3 contains 16 residues. V shed 1 base, J shed 4 bases, and the junction held 10 bases outside the gene matches. Germline V gene sequence: CDR1 MGHRA, CDR2 YSYEKL. The CDR3, as DNA: TGCGCCAGCAGCCAAGCCTCCGGGACAGAATATTACGAGCAGTACTTC. Translation gives CASSQASGTEYYEQYF.

V gene TRBV5-1 combines with J gene TRBJ2-5; 9 bases line up with TRBD2. The CDR3 extends over 14 amino acids. Germline V gene data show CDR1 as SGHRS and CDR2 as YFSETQ. The ends lost 2 bases at V and 3 bases at J; junction bases unmatched: 2. In DNA, the CDR3 is TGCGCCAGCAGCTTTTCTAGCGGGAAAGAGACCCAGTACTTC. This gives the protein CASSFSSGKETQYF.

The chain employs TRBV9 and TRBJ2-5, with D perhaps TRBD1 (5 bases). The CDR3 runs to 16 residues. V lost 10 bases and J 1 base, leaving 23 bases between the germline ends. Germline-derived CDR1 and CDR2 are SGDLS and YYNGEE. The CDR3 DNA is TGTGCCGGAGAGGACACCGATAGCAACTTCCAAGAGACCCAGTACTTC. Its protein is CAGEDTDSNFQETQYF.

This chain connects TRBV7-2 to TRBJ1-2, with TRBD1 as a possible D gene (6 bases). V shed 2 bases and J shed 2 bases, with 9 bases lying between them. The germline V gene has CDR1 SGHTA and CDR2 FQGNSA. The CDR3 sequence is 14 residues long. The CDR3 protein is CASSLPGQNYGYTF. The CDR3 DNA is TGTGCCAGCAGCTTACCCGGACAGAACTATGGCTACACCTTC.

The genes are TRBV24-1 and TRBJ2-1; 8 bases map to TRBD2. This CDR3 is built from 15 residues. V was clipped by 0 bases and J by 8 bases; unmatched bases: 5. CDR1 KGHDR and CDR2 SFDVKD come from the germline V gene. The CDR3, as DNA: TGTGCCACCAGTGATTTGGGGGGACTAGTTCATGAGCAGTTCTTC. It specifies CATSDLGGLVHEQFF.

The chain recombines TRBV18 with TRBJ1-3; D may be TRBD1 (5 bases). V shed 2 bases and J shed 2 bases, with 10 bases lying between them. CDR1 is KGHSH, CDR2 LQKENI, per germline. The CDR3 runs 15 residues. The CDR3 reads CASSPRRGPGNTIYF. The CDR3 DNA reads as TGTGCCAGCTCACCAAGAAGGGGTCCTGGAAACACCATATATTTT.

The chain links TRBV5-1 to TRBJ2-5; no reliable D call. Germline V gene lookup returns CDR1 SGHRS and CDR2 YFSETQ. V gave up 6 bases and J gave up 2 bases, with 14 bases separating them. The CDR3 is 14 amino acids. CDR3 DNA sequence: TGCGCCAGCACCCGGTCGACTGCGCAAGAGACCCAGTACTTC. Translation: CASTRSTAQETQYF.

The chain recombines TRBV18 with TRBJ2-7; a weak D match, TRBD1 (5 bases). Trimming removed 3 bases from V and 4 bases from J, with 10 bases in between. Looked up from germline, CDR1 is KGHSH and CDR2 is LQKENI. The CDR3 consists of 13 residues. The CDR3 protein is CASSPHTGYEQYF. For the CDR3, the DNA is TGTGCCAGCTCACCTCATACAGGATACGAGCAGTACTTC.

This clone was counted between two and nine times. Other DNA sequences of this sample code for an identical CDR3. The chain employs TRBV4-2 and TRBJ2-7, with TRBD1 as a possible D gene (5 bases). The germline V gene has CDR1 LGHNA and CDR2 YNFKEQ. The CDR3 is made up of 14 amino acids. Trimming shortened V by 1 base and J by 2 bases, and 9 bases separated the two germline ends. The CDR3 DNA reads TGTGCCAGCAGCCAAGGCCAGGGTACCTACGAGCAGTACTTC. Protein sequence: CASSQGQGTYEQYF.

This CDR3 reads CASRRTGEDEQYF. CDR3 in DNA: TGTGCCAGCAGACGGACAGGGGAGGACGAGCAGTACTTC. The chain recombines TRBV27 with TRBJ2-7; TRBD1 agrees at 9 bases. V was pared by 6 bases and J by 5 bases, with 5 bases of the junction left unmatched. Germline CDR1 and CDR2: MNHEY and SMNVEV (reference sequence). The CDR3 length is 13 residues.

The chain combines TRBV7-3 with TRBJ2-5; TRBD2 might be the D (6 bases). Trimming removed 5 bases at V and 5 bases at J, with 15 bases between. The CDR3 is 14 amino acids. Per the germline V gene, CDR1 is SGHTA and CDR2 is FQGTGA. DNA for the CDR3: TGTGCCAGCAGCCCTGGGGCGGGGAGGGAGACCCAGTACTTC. Translated: CASSPGAGRETQYF.

The chain recombines TRBV7-2 with TRBJ2-1; 12 bases are a match to TRBD2. Germline CDR1 reads SGHTA; CDR2 reads FQGNSA. The ends lost 5 bases at V and 10 bases at J; junction bases unmatched: 6. The CDR3 extends over 14 amino acids. The CDR3 spells CASSKGLAGNEQFF. CDR3 in DNA: TGTGCCAGCAGCAAAGGACTAGCGGGGAACGAGCAGTTCTTC.

The CDR3: CASSEGLAGDTQYF. The CDR3 region has the DNA TGTGCCAGCAGTGAAGGCCTAGCGGGAGATACGCAGTATTTT. The chain employs TRBV2 and TRBJ2-3, with 8 bases that match TRBD2. The J segment lost 5 bases and the V segment lost 1 base, leaving 2 bases of the junction unmatched. The CDR3 has 14 residues. CDR1 and CDR2 from the germline V gene are SNHLY and FYNNEI.

The chain has TRBV7-9 and TRBJ1-4, with TRBD1 as a possible D gene (5 bases). CDR1 is SEHNR, CDR2 FQNEAQ, per germline (reference sequence). V lost 5 bases, J lost 7 bases, and 14 bases lay in between. The CDR3 length is 14 residues. In DNA form, the CDR3 reads TGTGCCAGCAGCAAGGAGGGGTGGAGTGAAAAACTGTTTTTT. This codes for CASSKEGWSEKLFF.

This sequence joins TRBV28 and TRBJ1-6; no reliable D call. Per germline, CDR1 MDHEN and CDR2 SYDVKM. Trimming pared 3 bases from V and 7 bases from J, leaving 16 bases between. This CDR3 is 16 amino acids long. CDR3 sequence: CASSLVAALPNSPLHF. The CDR3 DNA sequence: TGTGCCAGCAGTTTGGTGGCAGCGCTACCCAATTCACCCCTCCACTTT.

The rearrangement joins TRBV6-4 to TRBJ2-7, with no clear D. With 8 bases removed from V and 3 bases from J, the gap between germline ends came to 17 bases. The length of the CDR3 is 14 residues. CDR1 and CDR2 from the germline V gene are MRHNA and SNTAGT. The CDR3 DNA reads as TGTGCCAGCCCGCTCGTGGGCTCCGGCTACGAGCAGTACTTC. Translation: CASPLVGSGYEQYF.

The genes are TRBV7-9 and TRBJ2-1; TRBD2 matches at 10 bases. J lost 7 bases, V lost 8 bases, and 8 bases had no gene match. Germline loops: CDR1 SEHNR, CDR2 FQNEAQ (reference sequence). The CDR3 is 14 amino acids. The CDR3 reads CASLATSGVNEQFF. DNA of the CDR3: TGTGCCAGCTTGGCAACTAGCGGGGTTAATGAGCAGTTCTTC.